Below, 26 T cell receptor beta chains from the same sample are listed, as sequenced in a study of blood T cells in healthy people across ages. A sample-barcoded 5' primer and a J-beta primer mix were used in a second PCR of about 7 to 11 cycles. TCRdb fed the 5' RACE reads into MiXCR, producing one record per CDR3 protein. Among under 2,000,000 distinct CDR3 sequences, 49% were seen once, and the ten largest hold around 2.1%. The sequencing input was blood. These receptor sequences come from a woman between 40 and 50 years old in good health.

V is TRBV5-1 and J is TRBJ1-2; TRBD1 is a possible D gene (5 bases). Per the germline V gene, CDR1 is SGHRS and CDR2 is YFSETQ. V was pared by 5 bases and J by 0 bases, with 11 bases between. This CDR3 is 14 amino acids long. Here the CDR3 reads CASSSTDPNYGYTF. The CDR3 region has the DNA TGCGCCAGCAGTTCGACAGATCCTAACTATGGCTACACCTTC.

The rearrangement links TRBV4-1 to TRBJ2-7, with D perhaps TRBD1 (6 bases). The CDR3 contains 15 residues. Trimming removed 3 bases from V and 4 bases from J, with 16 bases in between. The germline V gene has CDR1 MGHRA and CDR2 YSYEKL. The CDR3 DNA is TGCGCCAGCAGCCAGAACAGGGATTCGATATACGAGCAGTACTTC. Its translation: CASSQNRDSIYEQYF.

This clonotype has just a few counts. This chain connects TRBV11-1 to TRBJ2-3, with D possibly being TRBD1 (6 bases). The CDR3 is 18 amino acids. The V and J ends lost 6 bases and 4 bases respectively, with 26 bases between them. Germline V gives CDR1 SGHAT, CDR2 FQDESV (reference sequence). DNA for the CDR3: TGTGCCAGCAGATCGACCCTAGGGGGACGGCGTCGCGCAGATACGCAGTATTTT. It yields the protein CASRSTLGGRRRADTQYF.

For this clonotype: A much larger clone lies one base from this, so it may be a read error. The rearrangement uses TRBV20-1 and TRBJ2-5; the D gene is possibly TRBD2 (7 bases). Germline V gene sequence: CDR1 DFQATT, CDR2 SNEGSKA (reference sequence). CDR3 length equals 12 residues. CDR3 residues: CGARGGRETQYF. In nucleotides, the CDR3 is TGCGGTGCTAGGGGGGGCCGGGAGACCCAGTACTTC.

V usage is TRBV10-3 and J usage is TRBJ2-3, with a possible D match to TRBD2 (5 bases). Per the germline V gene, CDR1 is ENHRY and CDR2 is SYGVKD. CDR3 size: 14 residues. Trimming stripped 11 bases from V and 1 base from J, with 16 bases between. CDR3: CASKRQSGTDTQYF. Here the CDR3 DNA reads TGTGCCTCCAAGCGGCAGTCGGGCACAGATACGCAGTATTTT.

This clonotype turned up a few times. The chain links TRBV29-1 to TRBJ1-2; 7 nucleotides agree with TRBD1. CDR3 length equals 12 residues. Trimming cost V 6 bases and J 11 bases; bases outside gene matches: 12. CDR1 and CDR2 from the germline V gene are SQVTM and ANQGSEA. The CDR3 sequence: CSVSTGDVGYTF. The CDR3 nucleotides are TGCAGCGTCTCAACAGGGGACGTAGGATACACCTTC.

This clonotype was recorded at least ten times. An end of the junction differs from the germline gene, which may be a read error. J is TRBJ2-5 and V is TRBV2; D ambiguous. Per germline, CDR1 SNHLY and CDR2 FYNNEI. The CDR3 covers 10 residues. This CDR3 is CASSEETQYF. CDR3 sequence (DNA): TGTGCCAGCAGCGAAGAGACCCAGTACTTC. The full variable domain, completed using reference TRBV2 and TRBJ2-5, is EPEVTQTPSHQVTQMGQEVILRCVPISNHLYFYWYRQILGQKVEFLVSFYNNEISEKSEIFDDQFSVERPDGSNFTLKIRSTKLEDSAMYFCASSEETQYFGPGTRLLVL.

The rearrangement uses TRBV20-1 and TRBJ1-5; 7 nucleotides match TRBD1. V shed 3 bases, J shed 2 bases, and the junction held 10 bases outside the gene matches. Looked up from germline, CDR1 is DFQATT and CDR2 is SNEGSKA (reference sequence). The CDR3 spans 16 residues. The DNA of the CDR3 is TGCAGTGCTAGTGGGTTAGGGGGCAGCGGCAATCAGCCCCAGCATTTT. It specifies CSASGLGGSGNQPQHF.

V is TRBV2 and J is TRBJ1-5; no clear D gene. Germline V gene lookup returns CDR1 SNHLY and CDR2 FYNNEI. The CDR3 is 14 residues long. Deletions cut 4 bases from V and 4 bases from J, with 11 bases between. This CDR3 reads CASSGGQPNQPQHF. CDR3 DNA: TGTGCCAGCAGTGGTGGGCAACCTAATCAGCCCCAGCATTTT.

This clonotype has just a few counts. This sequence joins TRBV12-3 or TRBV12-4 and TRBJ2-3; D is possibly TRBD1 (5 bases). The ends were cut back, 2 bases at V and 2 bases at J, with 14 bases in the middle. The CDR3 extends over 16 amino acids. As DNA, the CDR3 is TGTGCCAGCAGTTTAAGAAGGACATCGAACACAGATACGCAGTATTTT. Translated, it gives CASSLRRTSNTDTQYF.

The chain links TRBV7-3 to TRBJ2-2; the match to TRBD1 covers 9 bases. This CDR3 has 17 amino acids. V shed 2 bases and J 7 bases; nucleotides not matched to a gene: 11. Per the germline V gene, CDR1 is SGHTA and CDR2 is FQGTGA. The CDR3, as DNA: TGTGCCAGCAGCTTAGAATTGGGGACAGGGCGGATCGGGGAGCTGTTTTTT. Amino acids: CASSLELGTGRIGELFF.

CDR3 nucleotides: TGTGCCAGCAGCCAAGAAGGGGGACTTCGAACAGATACGCAGTATTTT. Amino acids: CASSQEGGLRTDTQYF. The chain couples TRBV3-1 to TRBJ2-3; D might be TRBD1 or TRBD2, each matching 6 bases. The germline gives CDR1 LGHDT, CDR2 YNNKEL (reference sequence). V was trimmed by 0 bases and J by 3 bases, leaving 13 bases between them. The CDR3 loop spans 16 amino acids.

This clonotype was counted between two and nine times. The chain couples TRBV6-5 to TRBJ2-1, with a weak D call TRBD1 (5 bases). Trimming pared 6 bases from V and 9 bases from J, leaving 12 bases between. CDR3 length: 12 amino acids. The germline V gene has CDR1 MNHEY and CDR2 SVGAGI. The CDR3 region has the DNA TGTGCCAGCAGCAACAGGAAGGGTGAGCAGTTCTTC. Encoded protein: CASSNRKGEQFF.

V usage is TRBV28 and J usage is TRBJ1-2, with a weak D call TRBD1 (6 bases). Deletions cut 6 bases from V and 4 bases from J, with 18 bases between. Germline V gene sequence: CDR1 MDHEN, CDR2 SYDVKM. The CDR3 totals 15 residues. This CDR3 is CASRPSSGGRYGYTF. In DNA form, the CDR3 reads TGTGCCAGCAGGCCGAGCTCCGGGGGCCGCTATGGCTACACCTTC.

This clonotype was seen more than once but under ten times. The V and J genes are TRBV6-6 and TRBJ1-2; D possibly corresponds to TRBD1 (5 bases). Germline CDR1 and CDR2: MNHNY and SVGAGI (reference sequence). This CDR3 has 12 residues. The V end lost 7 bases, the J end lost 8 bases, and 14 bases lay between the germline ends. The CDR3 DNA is TGTGCCAGCATCTCTAGGGGTAACGGCTACACCTTC. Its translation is CASISRGNGYTF.

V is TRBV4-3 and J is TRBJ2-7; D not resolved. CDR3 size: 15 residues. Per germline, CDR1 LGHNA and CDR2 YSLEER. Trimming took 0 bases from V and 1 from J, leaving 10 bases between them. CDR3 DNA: TGCGCCAGCAGCCAAGATCGGGCGGAATCCTACGAGCAGTACTTC. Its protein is CASSQDRAESYEQYF.

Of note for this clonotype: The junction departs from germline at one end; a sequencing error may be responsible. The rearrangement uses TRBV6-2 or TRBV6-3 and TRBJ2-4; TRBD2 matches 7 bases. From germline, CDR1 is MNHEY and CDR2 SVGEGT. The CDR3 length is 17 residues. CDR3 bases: TGTGCCGGCAGTTACGCCAGCGGGGTGCTAGCCAAAAACATTCAGTACTTC. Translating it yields CAGSYASGVLAKNIQYF.

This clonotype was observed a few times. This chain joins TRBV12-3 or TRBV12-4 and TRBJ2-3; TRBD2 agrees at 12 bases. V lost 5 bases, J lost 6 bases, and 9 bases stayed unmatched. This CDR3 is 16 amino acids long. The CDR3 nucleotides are TGTGCCAGCAGTACCCGACTAGCGGGGGTTAGTGATACGCAGTATTTT. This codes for CASSTRLAGVSDTQYF.

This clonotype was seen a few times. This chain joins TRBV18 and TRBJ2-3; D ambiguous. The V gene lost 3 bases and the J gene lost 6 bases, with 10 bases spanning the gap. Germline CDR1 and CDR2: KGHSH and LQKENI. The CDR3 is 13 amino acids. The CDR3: CASSPVYEDTQYF. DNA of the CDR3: TGTGCCAGCTCACCGGTTTATGAGGATACGCAGTATTTT.

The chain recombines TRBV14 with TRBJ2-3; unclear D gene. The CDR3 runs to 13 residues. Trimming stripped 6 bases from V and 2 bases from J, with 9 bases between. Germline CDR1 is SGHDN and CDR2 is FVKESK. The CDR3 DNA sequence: TGTGCCAGCAGTAGAGTTGACACAGATACGCAGTATTTT. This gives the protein CASSRVDTDTQYF.

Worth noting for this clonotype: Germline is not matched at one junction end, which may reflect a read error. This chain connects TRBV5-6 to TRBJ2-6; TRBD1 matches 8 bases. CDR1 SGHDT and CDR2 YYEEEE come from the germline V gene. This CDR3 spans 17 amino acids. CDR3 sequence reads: CAGSFGRGQSGANVLTF. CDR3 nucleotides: TGTGCCGGCAGCTTCGGCAGGGGGCAGTCTGGGGCCAACGTCCTGACTTTC.

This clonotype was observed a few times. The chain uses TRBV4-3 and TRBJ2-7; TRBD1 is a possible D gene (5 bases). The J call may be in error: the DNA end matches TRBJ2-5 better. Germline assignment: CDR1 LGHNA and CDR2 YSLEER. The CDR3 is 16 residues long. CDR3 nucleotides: TGCGCCAGCAGCCAAGATCTTGGGGCCATGGGAGAGACCCAGTACTTC. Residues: CASSQDLGAMGETQYF.

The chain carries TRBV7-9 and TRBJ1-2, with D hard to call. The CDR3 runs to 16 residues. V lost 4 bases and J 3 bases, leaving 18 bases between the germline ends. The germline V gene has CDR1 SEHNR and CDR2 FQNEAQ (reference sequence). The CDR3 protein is CASSSTQDGSHYGYTF. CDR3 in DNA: TGTGCCAGCAGCTCTACCCAGGACGGATCCCACTATGGCTACACCTTC. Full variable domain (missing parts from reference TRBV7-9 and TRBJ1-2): DTGVSQNPRHKITKRGQNVTFRCDPISEHNRLYWYRQTLGQGPEFLTYFQNEAQLEKSRLLSDRFSAERPKGSFSTLEIQRTEQGDSAMYLCASSSTQDGSHYGYTFGSGTRLTVV.

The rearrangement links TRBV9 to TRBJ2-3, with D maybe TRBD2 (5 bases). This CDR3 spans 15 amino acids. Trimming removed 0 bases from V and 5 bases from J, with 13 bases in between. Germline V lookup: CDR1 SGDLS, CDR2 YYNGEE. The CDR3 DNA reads TGTGCCAGCAGCGTAGGTATAGTCCGGGGAGATACGCAGTATTTT. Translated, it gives CASSVGIVRGDTQYF.

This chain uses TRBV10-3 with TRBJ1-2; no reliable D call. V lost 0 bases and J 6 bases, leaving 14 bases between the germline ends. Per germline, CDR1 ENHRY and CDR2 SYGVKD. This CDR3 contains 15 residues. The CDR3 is CAISESMLGSHGYTF. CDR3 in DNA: TGTGCCATCAGTGAGTCGATGCTCGGGAGCCATGGCTACACCTTC.

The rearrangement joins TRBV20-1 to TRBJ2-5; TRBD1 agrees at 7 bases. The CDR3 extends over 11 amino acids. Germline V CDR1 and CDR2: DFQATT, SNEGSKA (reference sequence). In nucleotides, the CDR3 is TGCAGCGGACAGGCCGAAGAGACCCAGTACTTC. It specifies CSGQAEETQYF.